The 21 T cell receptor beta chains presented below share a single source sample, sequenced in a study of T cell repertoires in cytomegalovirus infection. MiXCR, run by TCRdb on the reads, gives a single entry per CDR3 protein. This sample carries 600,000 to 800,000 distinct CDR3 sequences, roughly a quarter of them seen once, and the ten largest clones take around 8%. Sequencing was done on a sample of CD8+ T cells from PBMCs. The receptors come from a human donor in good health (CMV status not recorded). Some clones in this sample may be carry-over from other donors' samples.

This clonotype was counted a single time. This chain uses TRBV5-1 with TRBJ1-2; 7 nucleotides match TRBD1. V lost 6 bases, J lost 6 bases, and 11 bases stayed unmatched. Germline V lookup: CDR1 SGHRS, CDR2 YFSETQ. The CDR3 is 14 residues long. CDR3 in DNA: TGCGCCAGCATTCCGACCGGGACAGAGGATGGCTACACCTTC. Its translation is CASIPTGTEDGYTF.

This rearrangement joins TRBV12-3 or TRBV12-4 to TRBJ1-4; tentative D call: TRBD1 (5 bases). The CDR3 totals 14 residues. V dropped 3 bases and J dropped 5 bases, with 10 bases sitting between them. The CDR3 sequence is CASSFDSRNEKLFF. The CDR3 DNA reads TGTGCCAGCAGTTTCGACAGTAGGAATGAAAAACTGTTTTTT.

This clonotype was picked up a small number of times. The CDR3 DNA follows: TGTGCCAGCAGCCAAGTGGGACAGGGCTACGAGCAGTACTTC. Protein product: CASSQVGQGYEQYF. This sequence joins TRBV3-1 and TRBJ2-7; 9 bases align to TRBD1. After removal of 1 base from V and 3 bases from J, the junction contained 1 base not matched to a gene. The CDR3 has 14 amino acids. Germline-derived CDR1 and CDR2 are LGHDT and YNNKEL (reference sequence).

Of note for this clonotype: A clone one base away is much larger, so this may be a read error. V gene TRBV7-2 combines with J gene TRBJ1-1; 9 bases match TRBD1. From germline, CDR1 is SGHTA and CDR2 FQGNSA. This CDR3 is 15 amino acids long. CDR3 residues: CVSSPRDRENTEAFF. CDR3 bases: TGTGTCAGCAGCCCTCGGGACAGGGAGAACACTGAAGCTTTCTTT. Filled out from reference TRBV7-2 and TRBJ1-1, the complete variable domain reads GAGVSQSPSNKVTEKGKDVELRCDPISGHTALYWYRQSLGQGLEFLIYFQGNSAPDKSGLPSDRFSAERTGGSVSTLTIQRTQQEDSAVYLCVSSPRDRENTEAFFGQGTRLTVV.

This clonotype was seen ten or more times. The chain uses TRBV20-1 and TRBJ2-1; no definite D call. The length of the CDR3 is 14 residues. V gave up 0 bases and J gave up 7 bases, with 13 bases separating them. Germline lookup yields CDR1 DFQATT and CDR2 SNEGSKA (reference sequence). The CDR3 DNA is TGCAGTGCTAGAGATCAAGGAATTCGGAATGAGCAGTTCTTC. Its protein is CSARDQGIRNEQFF.

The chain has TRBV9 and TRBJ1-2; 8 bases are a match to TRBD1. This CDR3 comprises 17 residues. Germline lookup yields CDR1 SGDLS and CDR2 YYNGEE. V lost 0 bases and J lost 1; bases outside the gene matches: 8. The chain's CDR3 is CASSVVDREDLNYGYTF. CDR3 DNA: TGTGCCAGCAGCGTAGTGGACAGGGAAGACCTTAACTATGGCTACACCTTC.

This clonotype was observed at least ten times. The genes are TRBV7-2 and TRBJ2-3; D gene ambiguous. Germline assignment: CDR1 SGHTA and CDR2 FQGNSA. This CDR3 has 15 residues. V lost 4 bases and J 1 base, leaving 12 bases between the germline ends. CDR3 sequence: CASSSFSYGTDTQYF. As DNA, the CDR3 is TGTGCCAGCAGCTCTTTCTCCTATGGCACAGATACGCAGTATTTT.

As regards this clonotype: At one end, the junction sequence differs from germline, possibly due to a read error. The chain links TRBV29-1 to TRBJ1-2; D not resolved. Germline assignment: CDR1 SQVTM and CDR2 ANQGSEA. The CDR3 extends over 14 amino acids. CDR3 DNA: TGCAGCGTTGAAGAATCACAGACCAACTGTGGCTACACCTTC. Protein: CSVEESQTNCGYTF.

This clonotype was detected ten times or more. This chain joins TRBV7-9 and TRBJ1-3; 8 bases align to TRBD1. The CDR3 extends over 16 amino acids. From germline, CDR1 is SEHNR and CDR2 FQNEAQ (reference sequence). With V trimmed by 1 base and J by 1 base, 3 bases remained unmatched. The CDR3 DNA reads TGTGCCAGCAGCTTAGTGACAGGGGAATCTGGAAACACCATATATTTT. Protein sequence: CASSLVTGESGNTIYF.

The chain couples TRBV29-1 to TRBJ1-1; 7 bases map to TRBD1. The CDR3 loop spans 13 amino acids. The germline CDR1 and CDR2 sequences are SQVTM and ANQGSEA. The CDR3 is CIPGGSYNTEAFF. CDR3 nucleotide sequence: TGCATCCCAGGGGGAAGCTATAACACTGAAGCTTTCTTT.

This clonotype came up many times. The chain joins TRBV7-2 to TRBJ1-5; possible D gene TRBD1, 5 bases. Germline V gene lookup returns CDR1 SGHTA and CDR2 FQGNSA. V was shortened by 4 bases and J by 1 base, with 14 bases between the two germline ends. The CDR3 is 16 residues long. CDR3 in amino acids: CASSSWGEGSNQPQHF. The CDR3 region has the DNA TGTGCCAGCAGCTCTTGGGGAGAGGGGAGCAATCAGCCCCAGCATTTT. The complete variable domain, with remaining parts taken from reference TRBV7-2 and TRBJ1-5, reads GAGVSQSPSNKVTEKGKDVELRCDPISGHTALYWYRQSLGQGLEFLIYFQGNSAPDKSGLPSDRFSAERTGGSVSTLTIQRTQQEDSAVYLCASSSWGEGSNQPQHFGDGTRLSIL.

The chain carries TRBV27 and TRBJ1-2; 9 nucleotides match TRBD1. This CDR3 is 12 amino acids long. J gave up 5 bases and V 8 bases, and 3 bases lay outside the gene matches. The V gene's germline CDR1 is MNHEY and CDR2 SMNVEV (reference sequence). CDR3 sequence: CASCGQGYGYTF. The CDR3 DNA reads TGTGCCAGCTGTGGACAGGGGTATGGCTACACCTTC.

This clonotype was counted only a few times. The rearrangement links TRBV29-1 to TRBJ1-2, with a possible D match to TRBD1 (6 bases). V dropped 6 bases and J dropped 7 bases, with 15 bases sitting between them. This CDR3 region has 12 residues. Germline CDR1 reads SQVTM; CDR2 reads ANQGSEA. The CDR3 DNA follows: TGCAGCGTGCCAGGGGTTTCCGGTGGCTACACCTTC. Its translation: CSVPGVSGGYTF.

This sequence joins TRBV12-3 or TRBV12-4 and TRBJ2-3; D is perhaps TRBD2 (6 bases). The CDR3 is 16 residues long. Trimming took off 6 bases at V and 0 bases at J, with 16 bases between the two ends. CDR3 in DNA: TGTGCCAGCAGCAAGTCTAGCGTCTACAGCACAGATACGCAGTATTTT. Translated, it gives CASSKSSVYSTDTQYF.

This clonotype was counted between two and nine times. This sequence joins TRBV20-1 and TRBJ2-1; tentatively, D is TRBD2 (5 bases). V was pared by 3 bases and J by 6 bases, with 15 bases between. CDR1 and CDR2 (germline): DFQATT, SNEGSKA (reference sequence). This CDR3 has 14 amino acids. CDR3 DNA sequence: TGCAGTGCTAGTAAGTTAGTACTAGGCAATGAGCAGTTCTTC. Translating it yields CSASKLVLGNEQFF.

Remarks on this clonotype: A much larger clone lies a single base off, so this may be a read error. This chain's CDR3 is CASSLVLDSVDEQFF. In nucleotides, the CDR3 is TGTGCCAGCAGTTTAGTCCTGGACAGTGTCGATGAGCAGTTCTTC. The chain joins TRBV28 to TRBJ2-1; a possible D gene is TRBD1 (6 bases). The CDR3 is 15 amino acids. Germline V gene data show CDR1 as MDHEN and CDR2 as SYDVKM. V shed 2 bases and J shed 8 bases, with 16 bases lying between them.

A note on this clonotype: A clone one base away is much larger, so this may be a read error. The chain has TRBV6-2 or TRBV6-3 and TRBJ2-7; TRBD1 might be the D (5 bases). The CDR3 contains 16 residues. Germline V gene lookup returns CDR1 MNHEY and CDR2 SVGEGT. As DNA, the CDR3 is TGTGCCGGCAGTTACTCGAAGGACACCTACTATGACGAGCAGTACGTC. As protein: CAGSYSKDTYYDEQYV.

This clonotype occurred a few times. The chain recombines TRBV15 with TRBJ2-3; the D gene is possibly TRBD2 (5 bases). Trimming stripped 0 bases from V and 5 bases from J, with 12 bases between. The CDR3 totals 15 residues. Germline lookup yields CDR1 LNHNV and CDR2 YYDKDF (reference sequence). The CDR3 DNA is TGTGCCACCAGCAGAGAGAGTCTAGCAGGAGATACGCAGTATTTT. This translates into CATSRESLAGDTQYF.

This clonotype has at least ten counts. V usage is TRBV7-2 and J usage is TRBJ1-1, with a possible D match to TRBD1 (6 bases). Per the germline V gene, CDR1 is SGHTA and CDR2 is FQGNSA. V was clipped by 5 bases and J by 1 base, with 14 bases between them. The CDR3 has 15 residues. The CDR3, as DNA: TGTGCCAGCAGCCCGAGGGGGGGAAGGAACACTGAAGCTTTCTTT. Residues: CASSPRGGRNTEAFF.

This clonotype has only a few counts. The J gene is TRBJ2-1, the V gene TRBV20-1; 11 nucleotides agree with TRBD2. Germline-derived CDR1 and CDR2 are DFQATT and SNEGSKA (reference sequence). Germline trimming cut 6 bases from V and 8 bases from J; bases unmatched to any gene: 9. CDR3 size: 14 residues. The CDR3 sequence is CSAHTSGGSHEQFF. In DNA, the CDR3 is TGCAGTGCGCATACTAGCGGGGGATCCCATGAGCAGTTCTTC.

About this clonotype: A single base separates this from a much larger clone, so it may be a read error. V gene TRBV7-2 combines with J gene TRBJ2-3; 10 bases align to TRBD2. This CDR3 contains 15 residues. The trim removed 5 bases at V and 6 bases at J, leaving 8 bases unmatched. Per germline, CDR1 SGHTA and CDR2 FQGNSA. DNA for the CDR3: TGTGCCAGCAGCGTTGTAGCGGGGGGATCGGATACGCAGTATTTT. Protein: CASSVVAGGSDTQYF. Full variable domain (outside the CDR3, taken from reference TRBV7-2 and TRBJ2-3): GAGVSQSPSNKVTEKGKDVELRCDPISGHTALYWYRQSLGQGLEFLIYFQGNSAPDKSGLPSDRFSAERTGGSVSTLTIQRTQQEDSAVYLCASSVVAGGSDTQYFGPGTRLTVL.